These 32 T cell receptor beta chains were sequenced from one sample in a study of T cells in Graves' hyperthyroidism and ophthalmopathy. What was amplified from RNA transcripts were TCR beta CDR3 regions. During a first-round RT-PCR of the TCR CDR3, the HTBI primer set was used. TCRdb re-called the multiplex PCR reads with MiXCR, one entry per CDR3 protein. The sample carries about 98,000 distinct CDR3 sequences, around 37% recorded once. Source material: peripheral blood or thyroid tissue (not recorded which). Every receptor here comes from a young woman with Graves' hyperthyroidism.

The CDR3 DNA follows: TGCAGTGCTAGAGATCTAGGCAGTCAGGAAAAACTGTTTTTT. Protein: CSARDLGSQEKLFF. The chain carries TRBV20-1 and TRBJ1-4, with unresolved D. The CDR3 has 14 residues. From germline, CDR1 is DFQATT and CDR2 SNEGSKA (reference sequence). V dropped 0 bases and J dropped 8 bases, with 13 bases sitting between them.

The chain uses TRBV25-1 and TRBJ1-6; D not certain. CDR1 and CDR2 (germline): MGHDK, SYGVNS. The CDR3 is 17 residues long. Trimming took off 4 bases at V and 0 bases at J, with 13 bases between the two ends. CDR3 DNA: TGTGCCAGCAGTGCTAGACAACTGAGCTCCTATAATTCACCCCTCCACTTT. Its protein is CASSARQLSSYNSPLHF.

This rearrangement joins TRBV7-8 to TRBJ2-1; TRBD2 matches at 8 bases. Germline V gene sequence: CDR1 SGHVS, CDR2 FQNEAQ. The CDR3 has 15 residues. After removal of 5 bases from V and 7 bases from J, the junction contained 10 bases not matched to a gene. The CDR3 DNA reads as TGTGCCAGCAGCGATTCCAGCGGGAGTGAGAATGAGCAGTTCTTC. Residues: CASSDSSGSENEQFF. Complete variable domain (other parts from reference TRBV7-8 and TRBJ2-1): GAGVSQSPRYKVAKRGQDVALRCDPISGHVSLFWYQQALGQGPEFLTYFQNEAQLDKSGLPSDRFFAERPEGSVSTLKIQRTQQEDSAVYLCASSDSSGSENEQFFGPGTRLTVL.

This clonotype occurred many times. The chain couples TRBV10-2 to TRBJ2-7; no reliable D call. Germline CDR1 WSHSY, CDR2 SAAADI. The V and J ends lost 8 bases and 5 bases respectively, with 16 bases between them. The CDR3 sequence is 13 residues long. The CDR3 here is CASQGLDVNEQYF. The CDR3 region has the DNA TGCGCCAGCCAAGGGCTAGATGTAAACGAGCAGTACTTC.

This clonotype was recorded at least ten times. This chain uses TRBV7-2 with TRBJ1-1, with a weak D call TRBD1 (5 bases). The CDR3 spans 13 residues. Germline CDR1 and CDR2: SGHTA and FQGNSA. Trimming shortened V by 4 bases and J by 8 bases, and 14 bases separated the two germline ends. The CDR3 spells CASSSPMGLEAFF. Written as DNA, the CDR3 is TGTGCCAGCAGCTCCCCCATGGGACTAGAAGCTTTCTTT.

CDR3 DNA: TGTGCCAGCAGCCCTTACACAGGGGAGGCCTATGGCTACACCTTC. Translated, it gives CASSPYTGEAYGYTF. The rearrangement uses TRBV7-6 and TRBJ1-2; 7 bases agree with TRBD1. Unmatched junction bases numbered 10, after V lost 5 bases and J lost 4 bases. CDR3 size: 15 residues. Germline V gene sequence: CDR1 SGHVS, CDR2 FNYEAQ.

The chain employs TRBV7-8 and TRBJ1-1, with D possibly TRBD1 on 5 matching bases. V lost 7 bases to trimming and J lost 3 bases, with 15 bases between them. CDR3 length: 14 amino acids. Germline V gene data show CDR1 as SGHVS and CDR2 as FQNEAQ. The CDR3 reads CASTQTAGYTEAFF. The CDR3 DNA sequence: TGTGCCAGCACCCAGACAGCAGGATACACTGAAGCTTTCTTT.

In regard to this clonotype: Its ends do not fully match the called genes, so a read error is possible. As DNA, the CDR3 is TGCGCCAGCAGCGGATGGGGAAACACTGAAGCTCTCTTT. Its translation is CASSGWGNTEALF. This chain uses TRBV5-1 with TRBJ1-1, with D unresolved. The CDR3 is 13 amino acids. Germline-derived CDR1 and CDR2 are SGHRS and YFSETQ.

Concerning this clonotype itself: A much bigger clone sits one base away, suggesting this may be a read error. The rearrangement links TRBV6-5 to TRBJ2-2; D is possibly TRBD2 (6 bases). The germline V gene has CDR1 MNHEY and CDR2 SVGAGI. This CDR3 is 16 amino acids long. The CDR3 loop is CASSHSWGRVSGGLFF. The CDR3 DNA is TGTGCCAGCAGCCACTCCTGGGGGAGAGTCTCCGGGGGGCTGTTTTTT.

At least ten counts were recorded for this clonotype. The CDR3 here is CASSYPGQGSFF. CDR3 in DNA: TGTGCCAGCAGTTACCCGGGGCAGGGATCTTTCTTT. The J gene is TRBJ1-1, the V gene TRBV6-5; tentative D call: TRBD1 (5 bases). Trimming stripped 2 bases from V and 12 bases from J, with 13 bases between. This CDR3 comprises 12 residues. CDR1 and CDR2 from the germline V gene are MNHEY and SVGAGI.

The J gene is TRBJ1-1, the V gene TRBV18, with D possibly matching TRBD1 (6 bases). The germline gives CDR1 KGHSH, CDR2 LQKENI. CDR3 length: 12 amino acids. DNA for the CDR3: TGTGCTAGAACACAGGGAGACACTGAAGCTTTCTTT. This codes for CARTQGDTEAFF.

The genes are TRBV5-4 and TRBJ2-5; D is perhaps TRBD1 (6 bases). This CDR3 contains 13 residues. Germline V gives CDR1 SGHNT, CDR2 YYREEE (reference sequence). The V gene lost 4 bases and the J gene lost 9 bases, with 16 bases spanning the gap. For the CDR3, the DNA is TGTGCCAGCAGCCCTCGACAGGTCGCATCCCAGTACTTC. Translated, it gives CASSPRQVASQYF.

This clonotype was seen many times. The rearrangement uses TRBV5-8 and TRBJ2-2; D may be TRBD1 (6 bases). The V and J ends lost 4 bases and 1 base respectively, with 11 bases between them. Germline V gives CDR1 SGHTS, CDR2 YDEGEE. The length of the CDR3 is 15 residues. CDR3 sequence (DNA): TGTGCCAGCAGCCCGGGACATCTGAACACCGGGGAGCTGTTTTTT. It is translated as CASSPGHLNTGELFF.

This clonotype was found many times. This chain joins TRBV6-6 and TRBJ1-1; D remains ambiguous. The ends were cut back, 7 bases at V and 6 bases at J, with 15 bases in the middle. CDR3 size: 13 residues. CDR1 MNHNY and CDR2 SVGAGI come from the germline V gene (reference sequence). CDR3 coding DNA: TGTGCCAGCATCTACGGAGGAGGGTCTGAAGCTTTCTTT. Its translation: CASIYGGGSEAFF.

To note about this clonotype: A read error may produce the germline difference seen at one junction end. The CDR3 DNA is TGTGCCAGTAGTATAACAGAGGGTAGCCATCAGCCCCAGCATTTT. This encodes CASSITEGSHQPQHF. The gene calls are TRBV19 and TRBJ1-5; D is unclear. CDR1 and CDR2 from the germline V gene are LNHDA and SQIVND (reference sequence). There are 15 residues in the CDR3.

This clonotype was counted many times. The J gene is TRBJ2-5, the V gene TRBV5-1; tentatively, D is TRBD1 (6 bases). Trimming stripped 4 bases from V and 1 base from J, with 14 bases between. The CDR3 contains 15 residues. From germline, CDR1 is SGHRS and CDR2 YFSETQ. Here the CDR3 reads CASSMDRLLQETQYF. CDR3 bases: TGCGCCAGCAGCATGGACAGACTCCTCCAAGAGACCCAGTACTTC.

This clonotype came up many times. V is TRBV4-1 and J is TRBJ2-2; the match to TRBD1 covers 8 bases. CDR1 is MGHRA and CDR2 is YSYEKL in the germline V gene. The length of the CDR3 is 18 residues. With 0 bases clipped from V and 3 bases from J, the junction kept 9 bases outside the gene matches. The CDR3, as DNA: TGCGCCAGCAGCCAAGATGACAGGGGAATCGCGGACACCGGGGAGCTGTTTTTT. This codes for CASSQDDRGIADTGELFF.

The V and J genes are TRBV5-1 and TRBJ2-7, with D tentatively TRBD2 (5 bases). The germline CDR1 and CDR2 sequences are SGHRS and YFSETQ. Deletions cut 7 bases from V and 4 bases from J, with 9 bases between. The CDR3 runs 11 residues. This CDR3 reads CASGSGYEQYF. The CDR3 DNA sequence: TGCGCCAGCGGCTCGGGATACGAGCAGTACTTC.

This clonotype occurred many times. The chain carries TRBV7-9 and TRBJ1-1; D is ambiguous. Per the germline V gene, CDR1 is SEHNR and CDR2 is FQNEAQ (reference sequence). This CDR3 has 14 residues. Trimming stripped 7 bases from V and 1 base from J, with 13 bases between. The DNA for the CDR3 is TGTGCCAGCATCTCCCCACCTGAGAACACTGAAGCTTTCTTT. It specifies CASISPPENTEAFF.

This clonotype came up many times. The chain links TRBV3-1 to TRBJ2-7; TRBD2 is a possible D gene (5 bases). The V end was cut by 4 bases, the J end by 2 bases, with 12 bases between. CDR3 length equals 14 residues. Germline values: CDR1 LGHDT, CDR2 YNNKEL (reference sequence). In DNA form, the CDR3 reads TGTGCCAGCAGCCTCGCGACGGGGACCTACGAGCAGTACTTC. Amino acid sequence: CASSLATGTYEQYF.

Only a few counts were recorded for this clonotype. A much larger clone is a single base away; this may be a read error. Because the CDR3 is missing its conserved closing phenylalanine or tryptophan, this is likely a read error. V and J are TRBV7-8 and TRBJ2-7, with D hard to call. The CDR3 covers 14 residues. Germline V gene lookup returns CDR1 SGHVS and CDR2 FQNEAQ. V lost 1 base to trimming and J lost 4 bases, with 11 bases between them. CDR3 coding DNA: TGTGCCAGCAGCTTAGATGTCAACGGTTACGAGCAGTACCTC. It codes for CASSLDVNGYEQYL.

This clonotype was counted a single time. The chain links TRBV11-2 to TRBJ2-5; 16 bases are a match to TRBD2. The V and J ends lost 5 bases and 5 bases, in that order; junction bases with no gene match: 8. Germline V lookup: CDR1 SGHAT, CDR2 FQNNGV. The length of the CDR3 is 17 residues. CDR3 sequence: CASSTGTSGRAGETQYF. In DNA, the CDR3 is TGTGCCAGCAGCACCGGGACTAGCGGGAGGGCAGGGGAGACCCAGTACTTC.

Ten or more counts support this clonotype. The chain's CDR3 is CASSLESGRAYEQYF. The CDR3 DNA follows: TGTGCCAGCAGCTTAGAATCAGGGAGAGCCTACGAGCAGTACTTC. The chain combines TRBV11-3 with TRBJ2-7; D possibly matches TRBD1 or TRBD2 (5 bases each). V lost 0 bases and J lost 2, with 11 bases in between. Germline CDR1 reads SGHNT; CDR2 reads YENEEA. The CDR3 has 15 residues.

The chain combines TRBV5-1 with TRBJ1-3; D gene uncertain. V was clipped by 4 bases and J by 0 bases, with 8 bases between them. CDR3 length: 14 amino acids. Germline V gives CDR1 SGHRS, CDR2 YFSETQ. In DNA form, the CDR3 reads TGCGCCAGCAGCCGTCAGGACTCTGGAAACACCATATATTTT. Protein: CASSRQDSGNTIYF. Filled out from reference TRBV5-1 and TRBJ1-3, the complete variable domain reads KAGVTQTPRYLIKTRGQQVTLSCSPISGHRSVSWYQQTPGQGLQFLFEYFSETQRNKGNFPGRFSGRQFSNSRSEMNVSTLELGDSALYLCASSRQDSGNTIYFGEGSWLTVV.

Notes on this clonotype: One end of the junction is discordant with germline, which a read error may explain. The chain is built from TRBV9 and TRBJ2-7; no clear D gene. Germline CDR1 SGDLS, CDR2 YYNGEE. The length of the CDR3 is 15 residues. CDR3 amino acids: CASSPDPSVSREQCF. CDR3 nucleotide sequence: TGTGCCAGCAGCCCCGATCCTTCCGTTTCCCGCGAGCAGTGCTTC.

This clonotype has at least ten counts. The V call is TRBV28, the J call TRBJ1-1; tentative D call: TRBD1 (6 bases). Germline V gene lookup returns CDR1 MDHEN and CDR2 SYDVKM. The CDR3 sequence is 15 residues long. Trimming removed 5 bases at V and 4 bases at J, with 17 bases between. In DNA form, the CDR3 reads TGTGCCAGCAGTCGAGGACAGCTTGGGACCACTGAAGCTTTCTTT. The encoded protein is CASSRGQLGTTEAFF.

This clonotype was seen at least ten times. The gene calls are TRBV5-6 and TRBJ2-2; 8 bases agree with TRBD1. The CDR3 contains 15 residues. V lost 2 bases to trimming and J lost 8 bases; unmatched junction nucleotides: 8. Germline values: CDR1 SGHDT, CDR2 YYEEEE. CDR3 region: CASSFWTGPLGELFF. The CDR3 DNA reads as TGTGCCAGCAGCTTTTGGACAGGGCCCCTGGGGGAGCTGTTTTTT.

This clonotype was found many times. The chain couples TRBV5-6 to TRBJ1-5, with D possibly matching TRBD1 (5 bases). The CDR3 covers 15 residues. Germline CDR1 SGHDT, CDR2 YYEEEE. V lost 3 bases to trimming and J lost 7 bases, with 17 bases between them. The CDR3 nucleotides are TGTGCCAGCAGCTGGACTGGGGGAAGCGAACAGCCCCAGCATTTT. Its translation: CASSWTGGSEQPQHF. Variable domain in full (rest from reference TRBV5-6 and TRBJ1-5): DAGVTQSPTHLIKTRGQQVTLRCSPKSGHDTVSWYQQALGQGPQFIFQYYEEEERQRGNFPDRFSGHQFPNYSSELNVNALLLGDSALYLCASSWTGGSEQPQHFGDGTRLSIL.

As to this clonotype: Its ends do not fully match the called genes, so a read error is possible. The rearrangement links TRBV10-3 to TRBJ1-1; tentative D call: TRBD1 (5 bases). CDR1 is ENHRY, CDR2 SYGVKD, per germline. The CDR3 contains 15 residues. CDR3 bases: TGTGCCATCAGTGATGGGGGAGCGATGAACACTGAAGCTTACTTT. It yields the protein CAISDGGAMNTEAYF.

This clonotype was recorded many times. The rearrangement uses TRBV9 and TRBJ2-5; maybe TRBD2 (6 bases). Per the germline V gene, CDR1 is SGDLS and CDR2 is YYNGEE. The CDR3 consists of 16 residues. The V and J ends lost 0 bases and 7 bases respectively, with 19 bases between them. CDR3 nucleotide sequence: TGTGCCAGCAGCGTAGGCGGGACTGGAGCCCGGGGGACCCAGTACTTC. Translating it yields CASSVGGTGARGTQYF.

This clonotype was seen a handful of times. This chain links TRBV27 with TRBJ1-4; the D is unclear. The CDR3 spans 13 residues. Looked up from germline, CDR1 is MNHEY and CDR2 is SMNVEV (reference sequence). The V and J ends lost 0 bases and 8 bases respectively, with 7 bases between them. This CDR3 is CASSLSIKEKLFF. The CDR3 DNA reads as TGTGCCAGCAGTTTATCGATAAAGGAAAAACTGTTTTTT. The whole variable domain, remainder taken from reference TRBV27 and TRBJ1-4, is EAQVTQNPRYLITVTGKKLTVTCSQNMNHEYMSWYRQDPGLGLRQIYYSMNVEVTDKGDVPEGYKVSRKEKRNFPLILESPSPNQTSLYFCASSLSIKEKLFFGSGTQLSVL.

This clonotype was counted once. This chain joins TRBV10-3 and TRBJ1-2; D ambiguous. V was clipped by 5 bases and J by 3 bases, with 13 bases between them. CDR1 is ENHRY, CDR2 SYGVKD, per germline. This CDR3 comprises 14 residues. The CDR3 loop reads CAISLSHLDYGYTF. The DNA of the CDR3 is TGTGCCATCAGTTTATCGCATCTAGACTATGGCTACACCTTC.